The present T cell receptor (beta chain) was sequenced within a study of blood T cell repertoires in COVID-19. Study background: There were acute and convalescent COVID-19 samples, and they came from the United States, Italy and Spain.

This CDR3 has 13 residues. Looked up from germline, CDR1 is SGHTA and CDR2 is FQGNSA. Trimming removed 5 bases at V and 6 bases at J, with 13 bases between. Authors' processing steps: Estimates of nucleated cell counts were drawn from the amplification of reference gene primers. Generated by immunoSEQ multiplex PCR, the TCRdb table keeps only in-frame clones and is missing some. D and trimming come from the DNA, and the V and J calls and clone size come from that table. The sample contains about 170,000 clones, around three quarters of which appear only once. This study enrolled people aged about 18 to 90 from about two dozen US geographic areas. Allocation to cohorts depended on clinical history reported by the participants.

This clonotype originated in a woman in her seventies in a cohort exposed to, infected with or recovered from COVID-19 (not recorded which). The rearrangement links TRBV7-2 to TRBJ1-2, with a weak D call TRBD1 (5 bases). The sequenced sample was PBMCs or T cells enriched from blood (not recorded which). CDR3 sequence: CASSQAAGHGYTF. In nucleotides, the CDR3 is TGTGCCAGCAGCCAGGCGGCAGGGCATGGCTACACCTTC.